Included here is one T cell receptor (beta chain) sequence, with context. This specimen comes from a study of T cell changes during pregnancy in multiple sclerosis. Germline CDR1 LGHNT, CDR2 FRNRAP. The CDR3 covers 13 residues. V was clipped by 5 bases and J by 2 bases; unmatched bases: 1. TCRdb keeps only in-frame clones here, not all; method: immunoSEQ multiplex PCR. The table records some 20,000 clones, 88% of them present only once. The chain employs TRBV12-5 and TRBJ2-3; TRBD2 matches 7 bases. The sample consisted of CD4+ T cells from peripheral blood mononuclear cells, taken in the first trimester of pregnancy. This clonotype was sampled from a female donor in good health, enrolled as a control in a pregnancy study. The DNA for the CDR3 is TGTGCTAGTGGTCGGGAGGTCACAGATACGCAGTATTTT. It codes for CASGREVTDTQYF.